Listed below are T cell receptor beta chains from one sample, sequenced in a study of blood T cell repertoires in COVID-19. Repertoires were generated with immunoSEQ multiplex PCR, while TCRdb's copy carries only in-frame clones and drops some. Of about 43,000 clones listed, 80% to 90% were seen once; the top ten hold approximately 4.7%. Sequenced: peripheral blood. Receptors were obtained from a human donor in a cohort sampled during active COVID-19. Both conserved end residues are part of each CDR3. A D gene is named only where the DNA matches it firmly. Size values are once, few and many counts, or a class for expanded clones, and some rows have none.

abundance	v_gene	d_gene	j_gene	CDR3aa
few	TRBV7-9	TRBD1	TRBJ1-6	CASSFTGANSPLHF
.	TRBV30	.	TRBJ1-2	CAWETSGYYGYTF
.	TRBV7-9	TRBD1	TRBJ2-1	CASSLRGGEMDEQFF
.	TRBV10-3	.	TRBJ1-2	CAISGGVRAGGYTF
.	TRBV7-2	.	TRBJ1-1	CASSLISARGVNTEAFF
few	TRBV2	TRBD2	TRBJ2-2	CAISAGGRTGELFF
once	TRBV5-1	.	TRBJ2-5	CASSASAQETQYF
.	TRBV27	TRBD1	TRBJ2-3	CASSLSRDRAGDTQYF
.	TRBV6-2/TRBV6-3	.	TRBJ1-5	CASSYSSRQVNQPQHF
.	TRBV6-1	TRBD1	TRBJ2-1	CASSGSPGTGYNEQFF
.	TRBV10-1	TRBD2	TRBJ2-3	CASSGLASTDTQYF
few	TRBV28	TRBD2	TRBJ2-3	CASSLGLAGVLDTQYF
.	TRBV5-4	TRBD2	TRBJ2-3	CASSLLAGPSRTQYF
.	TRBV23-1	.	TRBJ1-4	CASSKQGSTNEKLFF
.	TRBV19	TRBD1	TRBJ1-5	CASSILGTDNQPQHF
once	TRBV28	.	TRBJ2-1	CASSLASRPLVGEQFF
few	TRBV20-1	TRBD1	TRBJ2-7	CSASGLRTGGNEQYF
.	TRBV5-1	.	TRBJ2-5	CASSLAKPGKETQYF
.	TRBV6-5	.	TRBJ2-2	CASSYSSLGGGELFF
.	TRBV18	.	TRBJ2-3	CASSRRDGQYTDTQYF
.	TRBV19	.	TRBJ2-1	CASSGLVGNEQFF
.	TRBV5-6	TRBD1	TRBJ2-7	CASSLGTGGEQYF
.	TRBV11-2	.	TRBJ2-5	CASSSSRVGETQYF
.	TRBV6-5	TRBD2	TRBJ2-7	CASRITSGRSYEQYF
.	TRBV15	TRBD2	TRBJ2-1	CATSRGPGLAGVWEQFF
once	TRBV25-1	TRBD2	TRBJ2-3	CASSEGLAGVSTDTQYF
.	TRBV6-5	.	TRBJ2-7	CASRPPMAYEQYF
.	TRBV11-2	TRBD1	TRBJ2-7	CASSYGQGREQYF
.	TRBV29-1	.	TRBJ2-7	CSVKDSTLYEQYF
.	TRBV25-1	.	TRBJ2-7	CASSTTHYEQYF
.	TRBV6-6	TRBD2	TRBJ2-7	CASSTGTSKSLSEQYF
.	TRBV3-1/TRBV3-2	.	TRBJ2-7	CASSLALTGFVPEQYF
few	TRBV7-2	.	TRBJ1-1	CASSLSIGSNTEAFF
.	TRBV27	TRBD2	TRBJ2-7	CASSQRGPGGAPLEQYF
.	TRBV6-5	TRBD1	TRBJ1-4	CASSPTGSNEKLFF
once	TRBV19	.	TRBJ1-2	CATQNRTLYGYTF
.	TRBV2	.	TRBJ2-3	CASSDRGWEDTQYF
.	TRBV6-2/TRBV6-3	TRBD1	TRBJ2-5	CASSSPGQGRLETQYF
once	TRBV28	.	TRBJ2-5	CASRQSQETQYF
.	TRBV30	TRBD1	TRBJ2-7	CAWSPPHRGFLYEQYF
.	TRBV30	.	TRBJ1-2	CAWHRGRYGYTF
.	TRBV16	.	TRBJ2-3	CASSPPGSDTQYF
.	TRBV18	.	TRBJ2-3	CASSPSGTGEQWQYF
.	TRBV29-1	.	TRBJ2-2	CSVSQGWNTGELFF
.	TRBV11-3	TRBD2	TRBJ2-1	CASSLGRRTSGSYNEQFF
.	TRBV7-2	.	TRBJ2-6	CASSETQELSSGANVLTF
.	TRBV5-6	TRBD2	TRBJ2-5	CASSLLAVETQYF
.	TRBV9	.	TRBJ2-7	CASSVAVGVRDEQYF
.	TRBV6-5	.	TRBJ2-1	CASKLGSPGYNEQFF
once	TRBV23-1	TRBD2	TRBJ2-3	CASSRARRTSGRADTDTQYF
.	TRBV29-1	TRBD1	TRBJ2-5	CSARTGQGVAETQYF
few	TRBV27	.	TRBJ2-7	CASSLYRPPSYEQYF
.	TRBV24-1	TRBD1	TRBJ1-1	CATSDRRGLEAFF